This T cell receptor (beta chain) emerged from a study of T cells in Graves' hyperthyroidism and ophthalmopathy. Overall study: It was at initial diagnosis, before any treatment, that peripheral blood was collected.

RNA transcripts served as the template for amplifying TCR beta CDR3 regions. The study used the HTBI primer set for a first-round RT-PCR of the TCR CDR3. TCRdb passed the multiplex PCR reads through MiXCR, listing each CDR3 protein once. The sample records roughly 650,000 distinct CDR3 sequences, 16% being singletons. Study-wide findings and caveats: Blood shared most expanded thyroid clonotypes above 0.001.

Note on this clonotype: Its antigen is not known. A much larger clone sits a single nucleotide away, making a read error possible.

The specimen sequenced was blood. The clonotype was recovered from a woman aged 35 to 49 with Graves' ophthalmopathy.

CDR3: CASKTGTLGTGELFF. CDR3 DNA sequence: TGTGCCAGCAAGACAGGGACTCTTGGCACCGGGGAGCTGTTTTTT. The J gene is TRBJ2-2, the V gene TRBV3-1; a weak D match, TRBD1 (7 bases). Germline CDR1 is LGHDT and CDR2 is YNNKEL (reference sequence). The CDR3 loop spans 15 amino acids. Trimming cost V 7 bases and J 4 bases, with 16 bases left between them.